This T cell receptor beta chain is from a study of OX40 agonist ivuxolimab in advanced cancers. Looking at the study overall: Hepatocellular carcinoma, melanoma, renal cell or head and neck cancer was diagnosed in the dose-escalation patients. Prior anti-PD-1, anti-PD-L1 or anti-CTLA-4 therapy did not bar entry, and about 40% had some. Study-level results: At 0.1 to 3.0 mg/kg, clonal expansion of CD4+ and CD8+ blood T cells had occurred by week 6.

Regarding this clone: Antigen: not known.

Germline V gene sequence: CDR1 SNHLY, CDR2 FYNNEI. The V end was cut by 0 bases, the J end by 8 bases, with 16 bases between. The length of the CDR3 is 15 residues. Libraries were prepared by immunoSEQ multiplex PCR; TCRdb keeps only in-frame clonotypes and omits some of them. The sample carries 95,000 to 150,000 clones, about 93% recorded once. The sequence was collected from an adult with an advanced solid tumor such as melanoma, head and neck, liver or kidney cancer. The source was CD4+ or CD8+ T cells sorted from blood, collected in a trial of the OX40 agonist ivuxolimab. The V gene is TRBV2, the J gene TRBJ1-2; no definite D call. CDR3 sequence: CASSEALGRVSGYTF. The CDR3 DNA is TGTGCCAGCAGTGAAGCGCTTGGACGCGTCAGCGGCTACACCTTC.